This is a list of T cell receptor beta chains from one sample in a study of blood T cell repertoires in COVID-19. Some clones are missing from TCRdb's copy, which holds only in-frame ones; the method was immunoSEQ multiplex PCR. This table has fewer than 250,000 clones, approximately 86% appearing once. Material: peripheral blood. These receptors all stem from a man aged 30-40 years with acute or convalescent COVID-19. Both conserved end residues are trimmed from each CDR3. The listing skips clone size in some rows; elsewhere it reads once, few, many or a size class.

size: once
J: TRBJ1-2
V: TRBV6-5
CDR3: ASSYSRGGGYGYT

size: -
J: TRBJ2-7
V: TRBV9
CDR3: ASSHQTGRSSYEQY

size: -
J: TRBJ2-5
V: TRBV11-3
CDR3: ASSLNSGKETQY

size: -
J: TRBJ1-4
V: TRBV28
CDR3: ASSVPGQGREKLF

size: -
J: TRBJ2-3
V: TRBV9
CDR3: ASSKGGLGPPDTQY

size: few
J: TRBJ2-1
V: TRBV11-3
CDR3: ASSSGLYEQF

size: -
J: TRBJ2-7
V: TRBV7-9
CDR3: ASSTPDRGIHEQY

size: -
J: TRBJ2-7
V: TRBV6-5
CDR3: ASSYLGTPYEQY

size: -
J: TRBJ2-1
V: TRBV6-2/TRBV6-3
CDR3: ASSYPLSSEQF

size: -
J: TRBJ2-1
V: TRBV3-1/TRBV3-2
CDR3: ASSRRLAGVYNEQF

size: -
J: TRBJ2-5
V: TRBV5-1
CDR3: ASSRSGGQETQY